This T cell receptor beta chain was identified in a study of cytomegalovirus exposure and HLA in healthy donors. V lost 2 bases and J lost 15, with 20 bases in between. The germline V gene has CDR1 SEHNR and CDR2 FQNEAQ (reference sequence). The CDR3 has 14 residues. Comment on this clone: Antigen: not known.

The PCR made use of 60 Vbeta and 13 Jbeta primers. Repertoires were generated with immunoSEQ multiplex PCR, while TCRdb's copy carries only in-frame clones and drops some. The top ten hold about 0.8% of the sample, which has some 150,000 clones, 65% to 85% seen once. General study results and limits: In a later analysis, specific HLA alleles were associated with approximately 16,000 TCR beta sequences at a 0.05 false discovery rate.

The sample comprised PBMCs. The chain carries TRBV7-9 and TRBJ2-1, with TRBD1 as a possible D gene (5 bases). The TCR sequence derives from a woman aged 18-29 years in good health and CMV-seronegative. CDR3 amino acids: CASSLYGGAESMFF. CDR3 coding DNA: TGTGCCAGCAGCTTATACGGTGGGGCCGAAAGTATGTTCTTC.